This TCR beta chain was recorded in a study of T cell responses to AZD1222 COVID-19 vaccine. Germline CDR1 reads MNHEY; CDR2 reads SVGAGI. The CDR3 covers 13 residues. Study conclusions and caveats: Spike-wide vaccine-associated CD4 TCRs dominated at 160-218 and 743-854. There were repertoire samples only from the period after the peak T cell response. Most donors were white British and more were female, and clonal diversity was possibly underestimated.

Comment on this clone: Its antigen is undetermined.

Using immunoSEQ multiplex PCR, the repertoire was profiled, and TCRdb retains in-frame clones only, with some absent. The data contain 150,000 to 200,000 clones, around 90% of them singletons. The sequences come from peripheral blood, collected 28 days after the second dose of the MenACWY control vaccine. The clonotype originates from an adult who received the MenACWY meningococcal vaccine as a control. The V and J genes are TRBV6-5 and TRBJ1-4; no clear D gene. The CDR3 region is CAIQRAFNEKLFF. The CDR3 DNA is TGTGCTATTCAACGGGCATTTAATGAAAAACTGTTTTTT.